The sample holds a few counts of the clone carrying this T cell receptor (beta chain). Antigen unknown. TCR beta CDR3 regions were amplified from RNA. RT-PCR in the first round (using the HTBI primer set) targeted the TCR CDR3. One entry per CDR3 protein, called by TCRdb with MiXCR from the multiplex PCR reads. Altogether about 400,000 distinct CDR3 sequences are present, roughly 13% being singletons, with the ten largest covering around 27%. PBMCs came from 7.5 to 10 ml fresh peripheral blood. Trimming cost V 4 bases and J 10 bases; bases outside gene matches: 9. Germline CDR1 MNHNS, CDR2 SASEGT. The CDR3 consists of 15 residues. The source of the sample is a study of T cells in Graves' hyperthyroidism and ophthalmopathy. Study-wide background: At initial diagnosis, before any treatment had begun, peripheral blood was obtained. Overall study results and limits: A 13 V-J model separated ophthalmopathy from stable hyperthyroidism. In the blood, most expanded thyroid clonotypes above 0.001 appeared as well.

The gene calls are TRBV6-1 and TRBJ1-6; TRBD1 aligns across 8 bases. Sequencing was performed on blood. The source is a man aged 45-60 years with Graves' ophthalmopathy. The CDR3: CASSALTGVESPLHF. In nucleotides, the CDR3 is TGTGCCAGCAGTGCCCTGACAGGGGTTGAGTCACCCCTCCACTTT.